The rows below give T cell receptor beta chains drawn from one sample of a study of shared clonotypes between healthy human individuals. Assay: immunoSEQ multiplex PCR; the TCRdb copy retains only in-frame clones and omits some. The sample lists roughly 850,000 clones; approximately 97% were seen once. The sequenced material came from naive CD8+ T cells sorted from blood. The origin of the receptors is a man aged 25 to 40 in good health. Each CDR3 is given without its conserved first and last residue. A D gene is named only where the DNA matches it firmly. Part of the rows lack a size; the others show once, few, many or a class for expanded clones.

v_call: TRBV10-3; clone_size: once; j_call: TRBJ2-1; d_call: TRBD2; cdr3_aa: AISTSGVVDEQF
v_call: TRBV13; clone_size: .; j_call: TRBJ1-5; d_call: .; cdr3_aa: ASSFRGAKQPQH
v_call: TRBV2; clone_size: .; j_call: TRBJ2-1; d_call: TRBD2; cdr3_aa: ASRESGTHYNEQF
v_call: TRBV5-4; clone_size: once; j_call: TRBJ2-3; d_call: TRBD1; cdr3_aa: ASSLGQGGPDTQY
v_call: TRBV4-3; clone_size: .; j_call: TRBJ1-2; d_call: .; cdr3_aa: ASSQDWLGPTYGYT
v_call: TRBV7-9; clone_size: once; j_call: TRBJ2-5; d_call: .; cdr3_aa: ASSFRGQLEETQY
v_call: TRBV7-9; clone_size: .; j_call: TRBJ2-7; d_call: TRBD2; cdr3_aa: ASSDSRTSVPYEQY
v_call: TRBV28; clone_size: .; j_call: TRBJ2-7; d_call: .; cdr3_aa: ASGVNAYEQY
v_call: TRBV29-1; clone_size: .; j_call: TRBJ2-2; d_call: TRBD1; cdr3_aa: SATETGYTGELF
v_call: TRBV9; clone_size: .; j_call: TRBJ2-7; d_call: .; cdr3_aa: ASSANTPVGLEQY
v_call: TRBV6-5; clone_size: .; j_call: TRBJ2-1; d_call: TRBD2; cdr3_aa: ASRKYSGSNEQF
v_call: TRBV5-5; clone_size: .; j_call: TRBJ1-1; d_call: .; cdr3_aa: ASSLLGRGTEAF
v_call: TRBV7-6; clone_size: .; j_call: TRBJ2-7; d_call: .; cdr3_aa: ASSLAQGDHRSGFSYEQY
v_call: TRBV29-1; clone_size: .; j_call: TRBJ2-7; d_call: TRBD1; cdr3_aa: SVEVFRDRGTYEQY
v_call: TRBV7-6; clone_size: .; j_call: TRBJ2-7; d_call: .; cdr3_aa: ASSLEGSPSYEQY
v_call: TRBV10-3; clone_size: .; j_call: TRBJ2-5; d_call: TRBD2; cdr3_aa: AISGGLAAETQY
v_call: TRBV11-2; clone_size: once; j_call: TRBJ2-2; d_call: TRBD2; cdr3_aa: ASSLGPLLAANTGELF
v_call: TRBV27; clone_size: .; j_call: TRBJ2-7; d_call: .; cdr3_aa: ASSLMMISGPHEQY
v_call: TRBV10-3; clone_size: .; j_call: TRBJ2-7; d_call: TRBD2; cdr3_aa: AISRLAGGEYEQY
v_call: TRBV2; clone_size: .; j_call: TRBJ2-1; d_call: TRBD2; cdr3_aa: ASSGVSGAYNEQF
v_call: TRBV15; clone_size: few; j_call: TRBJ2-1; d_call: .; cdr3_aa: ATSRDSYNEQF
v_call: TRBV5-1; clone_size: .; j_call: TRBJ2-3; d_call: .; cdr3_aa: ASSEQGRYTDTQY
v_call: TRBV4-3; clone_size: .; j_call: TRBJ2-7; d_call: TRBD2; cdr3_aa: ASSQGTSGRARGYEQY
v_call: TRBV2; clone_size: once; j_call: TRBJ2-1; d_call: .; cdr3_aa: ASSEARNEQF